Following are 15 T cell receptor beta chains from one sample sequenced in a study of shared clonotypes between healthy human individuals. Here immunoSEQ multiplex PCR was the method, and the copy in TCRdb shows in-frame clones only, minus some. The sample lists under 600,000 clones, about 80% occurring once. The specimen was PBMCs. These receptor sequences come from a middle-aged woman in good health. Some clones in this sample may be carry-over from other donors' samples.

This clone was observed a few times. The CDR3 here is CASSRRAGETQYF. CDR3 in DNA: TGTGCCAGCAGCCGCAGGGCCGGGGAGACCCAGTACTTC. The chain carries TRBV7-2 and TRBJ2-5; D is perhaps TRBD1 (5 bases). The CDR3 totals 13 residues. Between the trimmed V and J ends, which lost 5 bases and 5 bases, there was a span of 12 bases. Per germline, CDR1 SGHTA and CDR2 FQGNSA.

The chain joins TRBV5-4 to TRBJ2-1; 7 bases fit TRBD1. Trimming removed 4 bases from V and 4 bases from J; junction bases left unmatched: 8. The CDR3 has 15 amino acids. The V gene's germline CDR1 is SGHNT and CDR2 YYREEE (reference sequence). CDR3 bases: TGTGCCAGCAGCCCCCAGACAGGGCCTTACAATGAGCAGTTCTTC. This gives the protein CASSPQTGPYNEQFF.

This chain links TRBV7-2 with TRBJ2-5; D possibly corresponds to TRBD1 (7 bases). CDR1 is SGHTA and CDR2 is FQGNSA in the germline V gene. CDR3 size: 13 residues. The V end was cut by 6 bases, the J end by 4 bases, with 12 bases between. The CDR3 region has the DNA TGTGCCAGCAGGGCAGGGGGGAGAGAGACCCAGTACTTC. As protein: CASRAGGRETQYF.

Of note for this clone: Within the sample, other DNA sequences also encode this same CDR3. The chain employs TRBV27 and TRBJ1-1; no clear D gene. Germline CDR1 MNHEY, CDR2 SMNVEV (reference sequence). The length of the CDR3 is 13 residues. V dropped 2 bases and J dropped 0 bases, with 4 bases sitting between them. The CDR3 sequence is CASSLGLNTEAFF. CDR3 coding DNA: TGTGCCAGCAGTTTAGGGCTGAACACTGAAGCTTTCTTT.

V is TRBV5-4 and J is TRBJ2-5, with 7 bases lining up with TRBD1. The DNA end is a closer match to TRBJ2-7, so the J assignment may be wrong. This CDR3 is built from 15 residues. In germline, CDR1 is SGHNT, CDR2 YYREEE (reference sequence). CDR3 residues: CASSLAGGSRYEQYF. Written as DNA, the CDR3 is TGTGCCAGCAGCTTGGCAGGGGGTTCCCGTTACGAGCAGTACTTC.

As DNA, the CDR3 is TGCGCCAGCAGCTTACGGACTAGCGGGGGGAACACCGGGGAGCTGTTTTTT. Protein: CASSLRTSGGNTGELFF. The chain combines TRBV5-1 with TRBJ2-2, with 13 bases lining up with TRBD2. The CDR3 extends over 17 amino acids. With 2 bases clipped from V and 1 base from J, the junction kept 2 bases outside the gene matches. Germline V gives CDR1 SGHRS, CDR2 YFSETQ.

CDR3 amino acids: CAKRQGTNQPQHF. CDR3 sequence (DNA): TGCGCCAAAAGACAGGGAACCAATCAGCCCCAGCATTTT. The chain is built from TRBV10-1 and TRBJ1-5; 7 nucleotides align to TRBD1. There are 13 residues in the CDR3. Germline V gene sequence: CDR1 WNHNN, CDR2 SYGVQD (reference sequence). The V segment lost 10 bases and the J segment 3 bases; nucleotides outside the gene matches: 6.

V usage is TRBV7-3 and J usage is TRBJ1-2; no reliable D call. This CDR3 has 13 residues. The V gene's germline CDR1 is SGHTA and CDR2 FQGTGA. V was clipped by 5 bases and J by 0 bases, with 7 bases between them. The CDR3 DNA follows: TGTGCCAGCAGCGACCGGACTAACTATGGCTACACCTTC. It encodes CASSDRTNYGYTF. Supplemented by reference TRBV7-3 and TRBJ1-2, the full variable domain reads GAGVSQTPSNKVTEKGKYVELRCDPISGHTALYWYRQSLGQGPEFLIYFQGTGAADDSGLPNDRFFAVRPEGSVSTLKIQRTERGDSAVYLCASSDRTNYGYTFGSGTRLTVV.

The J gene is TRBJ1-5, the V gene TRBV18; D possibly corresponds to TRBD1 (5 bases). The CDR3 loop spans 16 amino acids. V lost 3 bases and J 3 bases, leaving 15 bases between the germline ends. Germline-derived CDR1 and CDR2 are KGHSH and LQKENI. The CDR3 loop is CASSPSSWGSNQPQHF. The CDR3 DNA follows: TGTGCCAGCTCACCGAGCTCTTGGGGCTCCAATCAGCCCCAGCATTTT. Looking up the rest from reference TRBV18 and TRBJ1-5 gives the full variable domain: NAGVMQNPRHLVRRRGQEARLRCSPMKGHSHVYWYRQLPEEGLKFMVYLQKENIIDESGMPKERFSAEFPKEGPSILRIQQVVRGDSAAYFCASSPSSWGSNQPQHFGDGTRLSIL.

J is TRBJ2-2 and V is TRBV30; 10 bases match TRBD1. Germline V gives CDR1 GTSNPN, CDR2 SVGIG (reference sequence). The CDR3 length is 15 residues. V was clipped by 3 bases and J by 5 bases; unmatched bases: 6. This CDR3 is CAWRSRDRGTGELFF. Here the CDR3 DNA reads TGTGCCTGGAGGTCCCGGGACAGGGGTACCGGGGAGCTGTTTTTT.

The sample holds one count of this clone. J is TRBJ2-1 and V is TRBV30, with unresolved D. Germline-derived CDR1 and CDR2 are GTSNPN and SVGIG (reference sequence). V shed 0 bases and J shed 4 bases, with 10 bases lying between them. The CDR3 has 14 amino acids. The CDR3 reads CAWSVLKRYNEQFF. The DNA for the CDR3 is TGTGCCTGGAGTGTACTCAAGCGTTACAATGAGCAGTTCTTC.

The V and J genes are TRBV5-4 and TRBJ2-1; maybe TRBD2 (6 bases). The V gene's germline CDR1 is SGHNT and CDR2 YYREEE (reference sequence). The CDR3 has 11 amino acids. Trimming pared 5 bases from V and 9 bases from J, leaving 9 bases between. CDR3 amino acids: CASREGPEQFF. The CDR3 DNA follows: TGTGCCAGCAGGGAGGGGCCTGAGCAGTTCTTC. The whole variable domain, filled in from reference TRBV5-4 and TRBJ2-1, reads ETGVTQSPTHLIKTRGQQVTLRCSSQSGHNTVSWYQQALGQGPQFIFQYYREEENGRGNFPPRFSGLQFPNYSSELNVNALELDDSALYLCASREGPEQFFGPGTRLTVL.

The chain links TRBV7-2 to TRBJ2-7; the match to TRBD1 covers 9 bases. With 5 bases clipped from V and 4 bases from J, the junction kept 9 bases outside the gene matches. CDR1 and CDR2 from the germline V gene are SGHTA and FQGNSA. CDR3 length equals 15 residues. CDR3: CASSPAGQGLYEQYF. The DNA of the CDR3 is TGTGCCAGCAGCCCCGCAGGACAGGGGTTATACGAGCAGTACTTC.

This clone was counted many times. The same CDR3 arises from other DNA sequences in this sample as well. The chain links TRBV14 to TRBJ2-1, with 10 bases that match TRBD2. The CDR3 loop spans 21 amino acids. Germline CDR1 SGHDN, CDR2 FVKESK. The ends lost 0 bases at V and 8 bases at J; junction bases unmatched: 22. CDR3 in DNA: TGTGCCAGCAGCCAAGAGAGGCAGCGGGAGGGCTACGAGCGGGAGTCTTATGAGCAGTTCTTC. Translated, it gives CASSQERQREGYERESYEQFF. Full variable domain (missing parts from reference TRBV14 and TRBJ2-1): EAGVTQFPSHSVIEKGQTVTLRCDPISGHDNLYWYRRVMGKEIKFLLHFVKESKQDESGMPNNRFLAERTGGTYSTLKVQPAELEDSGVYFCASSQERQREGYERESYEQFFGPGTRLTVL.

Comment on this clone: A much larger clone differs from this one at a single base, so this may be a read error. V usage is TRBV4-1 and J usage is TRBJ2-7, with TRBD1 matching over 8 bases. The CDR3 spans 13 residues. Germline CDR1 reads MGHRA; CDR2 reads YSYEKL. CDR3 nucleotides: TGCGCCGGCAGACGGACAGGGAAAGACGAGCAGTACTTC. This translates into CAGRRTGKDEQYF.